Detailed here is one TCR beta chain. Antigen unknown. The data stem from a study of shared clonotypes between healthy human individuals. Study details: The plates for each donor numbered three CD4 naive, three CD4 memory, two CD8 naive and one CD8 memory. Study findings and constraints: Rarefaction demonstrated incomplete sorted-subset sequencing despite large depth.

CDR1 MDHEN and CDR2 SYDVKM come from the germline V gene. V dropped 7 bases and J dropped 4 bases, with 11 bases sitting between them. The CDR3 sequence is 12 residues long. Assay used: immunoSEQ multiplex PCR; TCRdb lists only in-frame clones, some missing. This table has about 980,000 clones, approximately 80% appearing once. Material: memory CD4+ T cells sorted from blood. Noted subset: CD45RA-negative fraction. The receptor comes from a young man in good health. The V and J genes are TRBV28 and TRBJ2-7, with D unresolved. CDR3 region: CASTGKRYEQYF. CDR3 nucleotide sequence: TGTGCCAGCACCGGAAAGAGATACGAGCAGTACTTC.